This TCR beta chain comes out of a study of breast tumors, draining lymph nodes, adjacent tissues. Study results and limitations: Tumor T cell lymph node origin was a supported hypothesis, not proven. Compared with lymph nodes, tumors were less diverse; compared with nontumor tissue, more. Luminal-like breast cancer showed significantly greater tumor-nontumor repertoire similarity than basal-like breast cancer did.

The lymph nodes were axillary draining lymph nodes from breast cancer patients. This clonotype appeared many times. Its target is not known. A single record per CDR3 protein comes from TCRdb applying MiXCR to the multiplex PCR reads. Of about 120,000 distinct CDR3 sequences in the sample, approximately 20% were seen once. Sample: axillary lymph node tissue. The TCR comes from a female donor with breast cancer. Some clones in this sample may be carry-over from other donors' samples.

CDR3 in DNA: TGTGCCAGCACCGGGACAGGGGAAGTTCAGCCCCAGCATTTT. Translation: CASTGTGEVQPQHF. V usage is TRBV2 and J usage is TRBJ1-5; TRBD1 aligns across 10 bases. CDR1 is SNHLY and CDR2 is FYNNEI in the germline V gene. The CDR3 has 14 amino acids. V shed 7 bases and J 6 bases; nucleotides not matched to a gene: 6. Variable domain in full (rest from reference TRBV2 and TRBJ1-5): EPEVTQTPSHQVTQMGQEVILRCVPISNHLYFYWYRQILGQKVEFLVSFYNNEISEKSEIFDDQFSVERPDGSNFTLKIRSTKLEDSAMYFCASTGTGEVQPQHFGDGTRLSIL.